The 28 T cell receptor beta chains presented below share a single source sample, sequenced in a study of T cell clusters in autoimmune cytopenias. Multiplex touch-down PCR amplified TRB using TRB-A and TRB-B pools in one tube. TCRdb re-called the multiplex PCR reads, yielding one record per CDR3 amino acid sequence without DNA. This sample's clone table lists about 6,100 distinct CDR3 sequences. About 37,500 genome equivalents of blood DNA were amplified for TRB. This same sample was also taken into another study, of T cell repertoires in aging, cancer and after chemotherapy.

Sequenced input: peripheral blood. The receptors were gathered from a human donor in good health.

V usage is TRBV7-9 and J usage is TRBJ2-1; the TCRdb D gene call, TRBD2, has no DNA to confirm it. CDR1 and CDR2 (germline): SEHNR, FQNEAQ (reference sequence). The CDR3 has 18 amino acids. The CDR3 spells CASSLLEGGTGPYNEQFF. Together with reference TRBV7-9 and TRBJ2-1, the CDR3 gives the full variable domain: DTGVSQNPRHKITKRGQNVTFRCDPISEHNRLYWYRQTLGQGPEFLTYFQNEAQLEKSRLLSDRFSAERPKGSFSTLEIQRTEQGDSAMYLCASSLLEGGTGPYNEQFFGPGTRLTVL.

The gene calls are TRBV5-6 and TRBJ2-7; the TCRdb call, TRBD1, lacks DNA for checking. The CDR3 loop spans 15 amino acids. Germline V CDR1 and CDR2: SGHDT, YYEEEE. CDR3 in amino acids: CASSSIQGSSYEQYF.

This clonotype counts as medium-sized (0.01 to 0.1%) by frequency. The chain recombines TRBV6-5 with TRBJ2-2; TCRdb reports TRBD1, a call that lacks DNA to check it against. The CDR3 is 16 residues long. The germline CDR1 and CDR2 sequences are MNHEY and SVGAGI. The CDR3 loop reads CASSYLDRVRTGELFF.

Frequency places this clonotype as medium-sized. This sequence joins TRBV15 and TRBJ2-7. Germline loops: CDR1 LNHNV, CDR2 YYDKDF (reference sequence). The CDR3 runs to 14 residues. The CDR3 is CATSRKASVHEQYF.

The chain is built from TRBV20-1 and TRBJ2-7; TCRdb lists TRBD1, though no DNA is available to test this call. The CDR3 extends over 15 amino acids. Per germline, CDR1 DFQATT and CDR2 SNEGSKA (reference sequence). CDR3 loop: CSARDLRGTFYEQYF.

The J gene is TRBJ2-1, the V gene TRBV20-1. The CDR3 is made up of 12 amino acids. CDR1 DFQATT and CDR2 SNEGSKA come from the germline V gene (reference sequence). Here the CDR3 reads CSAASDGDEQFF.

Considering frequency, this clonotype is large. The V and J genes are TRBV15 and TRBJ2-6; absent DNA, TCRdb's TRBD2 call cannot be checked. The CDR3 contains 15 residues. The germline V gene has CDR1 LNHNV and CDR2 YYDKDF (reference sequence). This chain's CDR3 is CATSSGGTGANVLTF.

V and J are TRBV15 and TRBJ1-1. The CDR3 contains 13 residues. Per germline, CDR1 LNHNV and CDR2 YYDKDF (reference sequence). This chain's CDR3 is CATSRVSNTEAFF.

The V and J genes are TRBV14 and TRBJ2-7; TCRdb picks TRBD1, but there is no DNA to check that call. In germline, CDR1 is SGHDN, CDR2 FVKESK. There are 16 residues in the CDR3. The CDR3 region is CASSQTGTGKIGEQYF.

This clonotype shows up as medium-sized by frequency. The chain uses TRBV6-5 and TRBJ1-1. The CDR3 is 14 residues long. Germline CDR1 and CDR2: MNHEY and SVGAGI. The CDR3: CASSPRVQDTEAFF.

V usage is TRBV7-6 and J usage is TRBJ2-1; as DNA is missing, the TRBD2 call by TCRdb cannot be tested. CDR1 is SGHVS and CDR2 is FNYEAQ in the germline V gene. This CDR3 is 16 amino acids long. CDR3 sequence: CASSPILAGSGNEQFF.

This chain uses TRBV7-2 with TRBJ2-1; TCRdb's D gene call, TRBD2, goes unchecked for lack of DNA. The CDR3 sequence is 16 residues long. In germline, CDR1 is SGHTA, CDR2 FQGNSA. The CDR3 sequence is CASSLILAGAYNEQFF.

The chain joins TRBV20-1 to TRBJ2-3. Germline CDR1 reads DFQATT; CDR2 reads SNEGSKA (reference sequence). The length of the CDR3 is 12 residues. The CDR3 here is CSEGTSTDTQYF.

By frequency, this clonotype registers medium-sized. The chain is built from TRBV12-3 or TRBV12-4 and TRBJ2-3; the TCRdb call, TRBD1, lacks DNA for checking. The length of the CDR3 is 16 residues. This chain's CDR3 is CASNHLRVGNTDTQYF.

By frequency, this clonotype registers medium-sized. This chain connects TRBV6-2 or TRBV6-3 to TRBJ1-2; TCRdb calls TRBD1, which cannot be checked without DNA. The CDR3 totals 12 residues. The V gene's germline CDR1 is MNHEY and CDR2 SVGEGT. The CDR3 sequence: CASSTGVGGYTF.

V usage is TRBV7-9 and J usage is TRBJ1-1; TCRdb lists TRBD1, though no DNA is available to test this call. Germline V gene lookup returns CDR1 SEHNR and CDR2 FQNEAQ (reference sequence). There are 14 residues in the CDR3. The chain's CDR3 is CASSLSGQGARAFF. Looking up the rest from reference TRBV7-9 and TRBJ1-1 gives the full variable domain: DTGVSQNPRHKITKRGQNVTFRCDPISEHNRLYWYRQTLGQGPEFLTYFQNEAQLEKSRLLSDRFSAERPKGSFSTLEIQRTEQGDSAMYLCASSLSGQGARAFFGQGTRLTVV.

Its frequency marks this clonotype as medium-sized. The chain carries TRBV5-5 and TRBJ2-1. This CDR3 comprises 13 residues. CDR1 SGHKS and CDR2 YYEKEE come from the germline V gene (reference sequence). This CDR3 reads CASSFLESNEQFF. Supplemented by reference TRBV5-5 and TRBJ2-1, the full variable domain reads DAGVTQSPTHLIKTRGQQVTLRCSPISGHKSVSWYQQVLGQGPQFIFQYYEKEERGRGNFPDRFSARQFPNYSSELNVNALLLGDSALYLCASSFLESNEQFFGPGTRLTVL.

This rearrangement joins TRBV4-3 to TRBJ1-5. The germline gives CDR1 LGHNA, CDR2 YSLEER. The CDR3 is made up of 13 amino acids. The CDR3 sequence is CASSQDRGQPQHF.

The chain uses TRBV30 and TRBJ1-1. The CDR3 contains 14 residues. From germline, CDR1 is GTSNPN and CDR2 SVGIG (reference sequence). The CDR3 is CAWSVSRRSTEAFF.

This clonotype is classed as medium-sized by frequency. The chain joins TRBV27 to TRBJ2-7; with no DNA, the TCRdb D assignment of TRBD1 cannot be verified. The CDR3 length is 13 residues. The germline CDR1 and CDR2 sequences are MNHEY and SMNVEV (reference sequence). CDR3 amino acids: CASSPGQGYEQYF.

This rearrangement joins TRBV28 to TRBJ1-5; absent DNA, TCRdb's TRBD1 call cannot be checked. The CDR3 runs to 17 residues. The germline V gene has CDR1 MDHEN and CDR2 SYDVKM. CDR3 sequence: CASSLMGAANSNQPQHF.

CDR3 in amino acids: CASSLEGTTSYEQYF. The V and J genes are TRBV27 and TRBJ2-7; TCRdb indicates TRBD1, and absent DNA this call remains unverified. Germline CDR1 reads MNHEY; CDR2 reads SMNVEV (reference sequence). This CDR3 is 15 amino acids long.

The chain uses TRBV12-3 or TRBV12-4 and TRBJ1-6. The CDR3 is 16 residues long. The CDR3 reads CASSSEGPGRPSPLHF.

This clonotype is identified as medium-sized from frequency. CDR3 residues: CASSLAFLAGAEDTQYF. The rearrangement joins TRBV5-1 to TRBJ2-3; there is no DNA to check the TCRdb D call of TRBD2. Per germline, CDR1 SGHRS and CDR2 YFSETQ. The CDR3 loop spans 17 amino acids.

Its frequency marks this clonotype as medium-sized (0.01 to 0.1%). The chain couples TRBV27 to TRBJ2-5; TCRdb lists TRBD1, though no DNA is available to test this call. The V gene's germline CDR1 is MNHEY and CDR2 SMNVEV (reference sequence). The CDR3 has 14 amino acids. CDR3 sequence reads: CASSWDRGVRAQYF.

This clonotype is classed as medium-sized by frequency. The V call is TRBV12-3 or TRBV12-4, the J call TRBJ1-1. The CDR3 totals 13 residues. The CDR3 loop reads CASSRVGNTEAFF.

Considering frequency, this clonotype is medium-sized. The chain carries TRBV7-6 and TRBJ2-1. Germline assignment: CDR1 SGHVS and CDR2 FNYEAQ. The CDR3 consists of 14 residues. CDR3 in amino acids: CASSLQEGYNEQFF.

This clonotype counts as medium-sized (0.01 to 0.1%) by frequency. The V and J genes are TRBV6-1 and TRBJ2-5; TCRdb outputs TRBD2, but without DNA this stays unchecked. This CDR3 contains 14 residues. Germline loops: CDR1 MNHNS, CDR2 SASEGT. Here the CDR3 reads CATQKEGARETQYF.